This T cell receptor (beta chain) derives from a study of post-analysis software for immune sequencing data. The overall study: Relapsing-remitting, secondary progressive and progressive-relapsing multiple sclerosis were all included among the disease courses. General study findings and limits: In patients, TRBV5-6, TRBV5-1 and TRBV20-1 belonged to five or six TRBV segments found more frequently than in controls.

The CDR3 loop spans 17 amino acids. Germline CDR1 and CDR2: LGHNT and FRNRAP. The V and J ends lost 0 bases and 2 bases, in that order; junction bases with no gene match: 8. Concerning this clonotype: Its target is unknown.

The library was made from cDNA and included unique molecular identifiers. A single record per CDR3 protein comes from TCRdb applying MiXCR to the PCR reads. The table includes about 810,000 distinct CDR3 sequences, roughly 50% detected once. The chain carries TRBV12-5 and TRBJ1-2; 8 nucleotides line up with TRBD1. The sequencing input was blood. The sequence was collected from a girl under 18 with multiple sclerosis. The CDR3, as DNA: TGTGCTAGTGGTTTGGTGCTATCTCGACAGGGGAACTATGGCTACACCTTC. Translation: CASGLVLSRQGNYGYTF.